Below are 30 T cell receptor beta chains sequenced from a single sample in a study of blood T cells in healthy people across ages. Combining a sample-barcoded 5' primer with a J-beta primer mix, a second PCR ran for 7 to 11 cycles. TCRdb called the 5' RACE reads again in MiXCR, with one record for every CDR3 protein. This sample carries roughly 800,000 distinct CDR3 sequences, roughly 50% of them seen once, and the ten largest clones take 20% to 25%. The sample taken for sequencing was blood. The receptors were sampled from a man aged 25 to 40 in good health.

The gene calls are TRBV18 and TRBJ2-3, with TRBD1 matching 8 bases. V shed 0 bases and J 1 base; nucleotides not matched to a gene: 0. Germline CDR1 and CDR2: KGHSH and LQKENI. The CDR3 runs 15 residues. In nucleotides, the CDR3 is TGTGCCAGCTCACCACCGACAGGGGGCACAGATACGCAGTATTTT. It yields the protein CASSPPTGGTDTQYF.

V gene TRBV4-2 combines with J gene TRBJ1-2; 10 bases agree with TRBD1. The V segment lost 1 base and the J segment 3 bases; nucleotides outside the gene matches: 5. The germline CDR1 and CDR2 sequences are LGHNA and YNFKEQ. The CDR3 length is 16 residues. In DNA, the CDR3 is TGTGCCAGCAGCCAAGGGGGACAGGGGCCAGACTATGGCTACACCTTC. Translated, it gives CASSQGGQGPDYGYTF.

The gene calls are TRBV2 and TRBJ1-2; no reliable D call. The germline CDR1 and CDR2 sequences are SNHLY and FYNNEI. V gave up 7 bases and J gave up 1 base, with 10 bases separating them. CDR3 length equals 13 residues. In DNA, the CDR3 is TGTGCCAGCACTCCGGCCTTTAACTATGGCTACACCTTC. The encoded protein is CASTPAFNYGYTF. Full variable domain (rest looked up from reference TRBV2 and TRBJ1-2): EPEVTQTPSHQVTQMGQEVILRCVPISNHLYFYWYRQILGQKVEFLVSFYNNEISEKSEIFDDQFSVERPDGSNFTLKIRSTKLEDSAMYFCASTPAFNYGYTFGSGTRLTVV.

This clonotype was seen only once. J is TRBJ1-2 and V is TRBV10-3; D is unclear. Trimming removed 2 bases at V and 1 base at J, with 5 bases between. The germline gives CDR1 ENHRY, CDR2 SYGVKD. The CDR3 covers 13 residues. The CDR3: CAISEVNNYGYTF. The CDR3 DNA is TGTGCCATCAGTGAGGTGAATAACTATGGCTACACCTTC.

This chain links TRBV6-1 with TRBJ2-6; D ambiguous. Germline CDR1 is MNHNS and CDR2 is SASEGT. V was clipped by 10 bases and J by 0 bases, with 10 bases between them. The CDR3 totals 14 residues. CDR3 nucleotides: TGTGCCACCGGACGGGCCTCTGGGGCCAACGTCCTGACTTTC. Translating it yields CATGRASGANVLTF.

V and J are TRBV5-1 and TRBJ1-1, with D hard to call. The CDR3 is 14 residues long. Trimming took 2 bases from V and 4 from J, leaving 12 bases between them. Per germline, CDR1 SGHRS and CDR2 YFSETQ. The CDR3 here is CASSFREWGTEAFF. The CDR3 DNA reads TGCGCCAGCAGCTTTCGTGAATGGGGCACTGAAGCTTTCTTT.

This clonotype was detected a few times. V gene TRBV7-2 combines with J gene TRBJ2-7; 10 bases align to TRBD2. Germline V lookup: CDR1 SGHTA, CDR2 FQGNSA. The CDR3 extends over 14 amino acids. After removal of 4 bases from V and 4 bases from J, the junction contained 4 bases not matched to a gene. CDR3 region: CASSYWTSGYEQYF. CDR3 sequence (DNA): TGTGCCAGCAGCTACTGGACTAGCGGATACGAGCAGTACTTC.

This clonotype came up many times. The chain recombines TRBV7-2 with TRBJ2-1; D gene unclear. Germline V gene sequence: CDR1 SGHTA, CDR2 FQGNSA. The CDR3 covers 11 residues. Trimming took 7 bases from V and 10 from J, leaving 11 bases between them. This chain's CDR3 is CASILIQEQFF. CDR3 bases: TGTGCCAGCATCCTTATACAGGAGCAGTTCTTC.

The rearrangement joins TRBV3-1 to TRBJ2-1; D tentatively fits TRBD1 or TRBD2 (5 bases each). The CDR3 runs to 14 residues. Germline CDR1 and CDR2: LGHDT and YNNKEL (reference sequence). V lost 3 bases and J 5 bases, leaving 11 bases between the germline ends. CDR3 DNA sequence: TGTGCCAGCAGCCAGCCGGGACGGGACAATGAGCAGTTCTTC. Translation gives CASSQPGRDNEQFF.

The chain recombines TRBV7-6 with TRBJ2-7, with D possibly being TRBD1 (5 bases). The V gene lost 5 bases and the J gene lost 2 bases, with 16 bases spanning the gap. The CDR3 totals 15 residues. Germline values: CDR1 SGHVS, CDR2 FNYEAQ. The chain's CDR3 is CASSHVQGNPYEQYF. The CDR3 DNA follows: TGTGCCAGCAGCCATGTCCAGGGAAACCCCTACGAGCAGTACTTC.

The chain links TRBV6-2 or TRBV6-3 to TRBJ2-1; 7 nucleotides align to TRBD2. J lost 5 bases, V lost 7 bases, and 8 bases had no gene match. The CDR3 length is 14 residues. CDR1 is MNHEY and CDR2 is SVGEGT in the germline V gene. The CDR3 nucleotides are TGTGCCAGCACCCTACCGGGAGGTCACAATGAGCAGTTCTTC. This encodes CASTLPGGHNEQFF.

This chain links TRBV15 with TRBJ2-3; the D is unclear. V dropped 9 bases and J dropped 0 bases, with 13 bases sitting between them. CDR3 length: 14 amino acids. CDR1 and CDR2 from the germline V gene are LNHNV and YYDKDF (reference sequence). CDR3 sequence reads: CATLGTASTDTQYF. Written as DNA, the CDR3 is TGTGCCACGCTCGGCACAGCGAGCACAGATACGCAGTATTTT.

This clonotype occurred a few times. The V and J genes are TRBV20-1 and TRBJ2-3; 8 positions match TRBD2. With 3 bases clipped from V and 4 bases from J, the junction kept 9 bases outside the gene matches. In germline, CDR1 is DFQATT, CDR2 SNEGSKA (reference sequence). The CDR3 contains 15 residues. CDR3 amino acids: CSASGASGFSDTQYF. For the CDR3, the DNA is TGCAGTGCTAGTGGCGCTAGCGGGTTCTCAGATACGCAGTATTTT.

This clonotype came up a few times. V usage is TRBV28 and J usage is TRBJ2-6; D remains unclear. The length of the CDR3 is 12 residues. Trimming removed 6 bases at V and 3 bases at J, with 3 bases between. CDR1 and CDR2 (germline): MDHEN, SYDVKM. CDR3 loop: CASSRGANVLTF. Written as DNA, the CDR3 is TGTGCCAGCAGCCGTGGGGCCAACGTCCTGACTTTC.

This chain links TRBV27 with TRBJ1-6; D gene unclear. Germline CDR1 MNHEY, CDR2 SMNVEV (reference sequence). Trimming took 3 bases from V and 9 from J, leaving 6 bases between them. The CDR3 covers 12 residues. DNA of the CDR3: TGTGCCAGCAGTTTTTGGCCTTCACCCCTCCACTTT. As protein: CASSFWPSPLHF.

The V and J genes are TRBV20-1 and TRBJ1-2, with a weak D call TRBD1 (6 bases). This CDR3 is built from 12 residues. CDR1 and CDR2 (germline): DFQATT, SNEGSKA (reference sequence). V gave up 4 bases and J gave up 4 bases, with 10 bases separating them. DNA of the CDR3: TGCAGTGCTACACAGGGAACCTATGGCTACACCTTC. It encodes CSATQGTYGYTF.

This rearrangement joins TRBV10-3 to TRBJ1-1; D is ambiguous. CDR3 length: 14 amino acids. Germline V gives CDR1 ENHRY, CDR2 SYGVKD. Trimming removed 6 bases at V and 5 bases at J, with 16 bases between. CDR3 protein: CAIRQRGPRTEAFF. The CDR3 DNA reads TGTGCCATCAGGCAGCGGGGTCCCAGGACTGAAGCTTTCTTT.

Details on this clonotype: One end of the junction varies from germline; a read error may be responsible. The chain joins TRBV20-1 to TRBJ1-1; D is perhaps TRBD1 (6 bases). The germline gives CDR1 DFQATT, CDR2 SNEGSKA (reference sequence). The CDR3 spans 17 residues. CDR3 coding DNA: TGCAGTGCCAGAGGGGGACGTGGGGGGGCTCTAGGCACTGAAGCTTTCTTT. As protein: CSARGGRGGALGTEAFF.

This clonotype turned up a few times. The chain uses TRBV5-5 and TRBJ2-3, with D unclear. Trimming stripped 1 base from V and 3 bases from J, with 9 bases between. CDR1 is SGHKS, CDR2 YYEKEE, per germline (reference sequence). The CDR3 consists of 14 residues. The CDR3 DNA follows: TGTGCCAGCAGCTTGCGTTGGGTAACAGATACGCAGTATTTT. Its translation: CASSLRWVTDTQYF. Drawing the rest from reference TRBV5-5 and TRBJ2-3, the complete variable domain is DAGVTQSPTHLIKTRGQQVTLRCSPISGHKSVSWYQQVLGQGPQFIFQYYEKEERGRGNFPDRFSARQFPNYSSELNVNALLLGDSALYLCASSLRWVTDTQYFGPGTRLTVL.

The V call is TRBV14, the J call TRBJ2-7, with TRBD2 matching 8 bases. The CDR3 sequence is 13 residues long. Germline CDR1 and CDR2: SGHDN and FVKESK. J gave up 3 bases and V 9 bases, and 7 bases lay outside the gene matches. Here the CDR3 reads CARKEREFYEQYF. CDR3 coding DNA: TGTGCCAGAAAGGAGCGGGAGTTCTACGAGCAGTACTTC. The full variable domain, rest sourced from reference TRBV14 and TRBJ2-7, is EAGVTQFPSHSVIEKGQTVTLRCDPISGHDNLYWYRRVMGKEIKFLLHFVKESKQDESGMPNNRFLAERTGGTYSTLKVQPAELEDSGVYFCARKEREFYEQYFGPGTRLTVT.

V and J are TRBV29-1 and TRBJ2-1; 7 bases agree with TRBD2. There are 13 residues in the CDR3. The V gene's germline CDR1 is SQVTM and CDR2 ANQGSEA. V shed 5 bases and J 4 bases; nucleotides not matched to a gene: 5. The CDR3 is CSVPSGKYNEQFF. The CDR3 nucleotides read TGCAGCGTTCCTAGCGGCAAATACAATGAGCAGTTCTTC.

A few counts support this clonotype. This chain joins TRBV28 and TRBJ2-7; 8 positions agree with TRBD2. This CDR3 spans 14 amino acids. V dropped 5 bases and J dropped 5; count of bases not matched to a gene: 8. Germline loops: CDR1 MDHEN, CDR2 SYDVKM. The CDR3 reads CASSPKRESDEQYF. The CDR3 nucleotides read TGTGCCAGCAGTCCTAAGCGGGAGTCGGACGAGCAGTACTTC.

The chain joins TRBV5-1 to TRBJ2-1; weak D call: TRBD2 (6 bases). The V end was cut by 4 bases, the J end by 0 bases, with 17 bases between. Germline V CDR1 and CDR2: SGHRS, YFSETQ. The CDR3 sequence is 17 residues long. The CDR3 here is CASSVLGGGSSYNEQFF. The DNA of the CDR3 is TGCGCCAGCAGCGTCTTGGGAGGCGGCTCCTCCTACAATGAGCAGTTCTTC. The full variable domain, with the rest looked up from reference TRBV5-1 and TRBJ2-1, is KAGVTQTPRYLIKTRGQQVTLSCSPISGHRSVSWYQQTPGQGLQFLFEYFSETQRNKGNFPGRFSGRQFSNSRSEMNVSTLELGDSALYLCASSVLGGGSSYNEQFFGPGTRLTVL.

This clonotype was seen more than once but under ten times. The J gene is TRBJ2-7, the V gene TRBV29-1; TRBD1 agrees at 10 bases. Germline V gene lookup returns CDR1 SQVTM and CDR2 ANQGSEA. Germline trimming cut 7 bases from V and 5 bases from J; bases unmatched to any gene: 8. The CDR3 is made up of 13 amino acids. The CDR3 region is CSAADRGLNEQYF. DNA for the CDR3: TGCAGCGCCGCCGACAGGGGGCTGAACGAGCAGTACTTC.

This chain joins TRBV6-1 and TRBJ2-5; D gene unclear. Germline V gives CDR1 MNHNS, CDR2 SASEGT. The CDR3 extends over 15 amino acids. V was clipped by 2 bases and J by 7 bases, with 17 bases between them. In DNA form, the CDR3 reads TGTGCCAGCAGTGAATTGACGGGCCGGCAGGCGACCCAGTACTTC. The encoded protein is CASSELTGRQATQYF.

The chain combines TRBV7-2 with TRBJ2-3; 7 bases are shared with TRBD2. J was trimmed by 8 bases and V by 5 bases; bases with no gene match: 7. The CDR3 extends over 13 amino acids. Germline CDR1 is SGHTA and CDR2 is FQGNSA. This CDR3 is CASSERWEGTQYF. CDR3 DNA: TGTGCCAGCAGCGAACGATGGGAGGGTACGCAGTATTTT.

About this clonotype: This clone may be a read error of a much larger clone one base away. The CDR3 sequence is CASRKAGMKYNEQYF. CDR3 nucleotides: TGTGCCAGCAGGAAGGCGGGAATGAAATACAATGAGCAGTACTTC. This chain joins TRBV2 and TRBJ2-1, with TRBD2 as a possible D gene (6 bases). The DNA matches TRBJ2-7 better at its end, which makes the J call doubtful. CDR3 length equals 15 residues. Germline V gene lookup returns CDR1 SNHLY and CDR2 FYNNEI.

The chain carries TRBV4-2 and TRBJ2-5, with 8 bases aligning to TRBD2. Trimming took 4 bases from V and 3 from J; bases not matched to a gene: 10. CDR1 is LGHNA and CDR2 is YNFKEQ in the germline V gene. The CDR3 consists of 16 residues. CDR3 sequence (DNA): TGTGCCAGCAGCCGAGAGAAGCGGGAGAGAGAAGAGACCCAGTACTTC. The encoded protein is CASSREKREREETQYF.

This clonotype came up a few times. The chain couples TRBV12-3 or TRBV12-4 to TRBJ2-5; 14 bases map to TRBD2. The CDR3 contains 16 residues. After removal of 3 bases from V and 4 bases from J, the junction contained 4 bases not matched to a gene. The CDR3 spells CASSFSTSGGGETQYF. CDR3 bases: TGTGCCAGCAGTTTCTCGACTAGCGGGGGGGGAGAGACCCAGTACTTC.

In regard to this clonotype: A junction end diverges from the germline sequence, so it may reflect a read error. The chain carries TRBV15 and TRBJ2-2; no reliable D call. The CDR3 is 13 residues long. Germline V lookup: CDR1 LNHNV, CDR2 YYDKDF (reference sequence). CDR3 nucleotides: TGTGTCACCAGCAGAGATGGGTCCGGGGAGCTGTTTTTT. This sequence encodes CVTSRDGSGELFF.